The rows below give T cell receptor beta chains drawn from one sample of a study of blood T cells in healthy people across ages. Each CDR3 protein gets one entry after TCRdb re-called the 5' RACE reads with MiXCR. This sample has 750,000 to 950,000 distinct CDR3 sequences, with 40% to 65% found just once. Sequenced input: blood. The receptors derive from a man older than 75 in good health. Each CDR3 is given with its conserved first and last residue. The order of the fields is D gene, V gene, J gene, clone size, CDR3 DNA, CDR3 protein. A D gene is named only where the DNA matches it firmly. Only some rows state a clone size, as once, few, many or a class for expanded clones.

-	TRBV7-9	TRBJ2-5	few	TGTGCCAGCAGCCAAAGGGACCCCTGGAGGGAGGAGACCCAGTACTTC	CASSQRDPWREETQYF
TRBD1	TRBV7-2	TRBJ1-2	many	TGTGCCAGCAGTCCCGGGACAGGGGGATTTTATGGCTACACCTTC	CASSPGTGGFYGYTF
-	TRBV20-1	TRBJ2-4	-	TGCAGTGCAGAGCGACCACGGGGGCTCCTCCGGGAGCAGTACTTC	CSAERPRGLLREQYF
TRBD2	TRBV9	TRBJ2-3	-	TGTGCCAGCAGCGTAGACCTAGCGGGAGGGCACAGAGACGCGTATTTT	CASSVDLAGGHRDAYF
-	TRBV20-1	TRBJ2-7	-	TGCAGTGCTGCAGGGATCTACGAGCAGTACTTC	CSAAGIYEQYF
TRBD1	TRBV7-9	TRBJ1-2	-	TGTGCCAGCAGCCCTTCGGCAGGGGGTGGCTATGGCTACACCTTC	CASSPSAGGGYGYTF
TRBD2	TRBV2	TRBJ2-3	-	TGTGCCAGCAGTGACCCGGGAGGGGAGATCAGATACGCGTATTTT	CASSDPGGEIRYAYF
-	TRBV11-1	TRBJ2-1	few	TGTGCCAGCAGCTTAGGGCCGGGAAGGAACAATGAGCAGTTCTTC	CASSLGPGRNNEQFF
-	TRBV9	TRBJ2-7	-	TGTGCCAGCAGCGTAGTTACGGGGATTCGCGAGCAGTACTTC	CASSVVTGIREQYF
-	TRBV15	TRBJ1-2	few	TGTGCCACCAGCAGGCGGGGTAACTATGGCTACACCTTC	CATSRRGNYGYTF
-	TRBV7-2	TRBJ1-5	-	TGTGCCAGCAGCGCCGGGCCACGCAATCAGCCCCAGCATTTT	CASSAGPRNQPQHF
TRBD2	TRBV7-9	TRBJ2-7	-	TGTGCCAGCAGCAGACTAGCGGGAGGTTCGGGCACCTACGAGCAGTACTTC	CASSRLAGGSGTYEQYF
TRBD2	TRBV12-3/TRBV12-4	TRBJ2-1	-	TGTGCCAGCCTTCGGATAGCGGGAGTAGGTGGGAATGAGCAGTTCTTC	CASLRIAGVGGNEQFF
-	TRBV10-3	TRBJ2-5	-	TGTGCCATCAGTGAGTCGCGCGGAGGAGCGGAGACCCAGTACTTC	CAISESRGGAETQYF
TRBD2	TRBV5-1	TRBJ2-7	-	TGCGCCAGCAGCTTGGGAGGGACTAGCGGTTTCTACGAGCAGTACTTC	CASSLGGTSGFYEQYF
TRBD1	TRBV20-1	TRBJ2-7	-	TGCAGTGCAATAAACAGGGGGCAACTGTCCTACGAGCAGTACTTC	CSAINRGQLSYEQYF
-	TRBV20-1	TRBJ2-3	-	TGCAGTGCTAAAGGGGTGCGGGGAGCAGCAGTAGATACGCAGTATTTT	CSAKGVRGAAVDTQYF
-	TRBV29-1	TRBJ2-2	-	TGCAGCGTTGCCAGGGGGGGGAACACCGGGGAGCTGTTTTTT	CSVARGGNTGELFF
-	TRBV28	TRBJ2-7	-	TGTGCCAGCAGTTCGATAGTCTCATACGAGCAGTACTTC	CASSSIVSYEQYF
-	TRBV6-5	TRBJ1-1	-	TGTGCCAGCAGCGACTGGGGCAGTTTGAACACTGAAGCTTTCTTT	CASSDWGSLNTEAFF
TRBD2	TRBV10-3	TRBJ2-1	-	TGTGCCATCAGTGACCTCCTAGCGGCCGTACAGTTCTTC	CAISDLLAAVQFF
TRBD2	TRBV24-1	TRBJ2-1	-	TGTGCCACCAGTGATTTGGGACGGGGGGGCAATGAGCAGTTCTTC	CATSDLGRGGNEQFF
TRBD2	TRBV7-9	TRBJ2-1	hyperexpanded	TGTGCCAGCAGCTTAAAAAAGGCGGGAGTCGGAAATGAGCAGTTCTTC	CASSLKKAGVGNEQFF
-	TRBV3-1	TRBJ2-7	many	TGTGCCAGCAGCCAAGCTACCTACGAGCAGTACTTC	CASSQATYEQYF
TRBD2	TRBV6-2/TRBV6-3	TRBJ2-1	-	TGTGCCAGCAGTTACTCTGGACTAGCGGGAGATGAGCAGTTCTTC	CASSYSGLAGDEQFF
-	TRBV6-4	TRBJ2-3	few	TGTGCCAGCAGTGGATTAGCGGGCACAGATACGCAGTATTTT	CASSGLAGTDTQYF
-	TRBV10-2	TRBJ1-5	-	TGCGCCAGCACGGAGGGCGGTCAGCCCCAGCATTTT	CASTEGGQPQHF
TRBD1	TRBV20-1	TRBJ1-2	-	TGCAGTGCTAGAGATACCGGAGAGACAGGGGGCTACACCTTC	CSARDTGETGGYTF
-	TRBV6-4	TRBJ1-5	-	TGCCCGTGGGGGTTGCGCCAGCCCCAGCATTTT	CPWGLRQPQHF
TRBD2	TRBV7-3	TRBJ2-7	-	TGTGCCAGCAGCTTGGGCGGGAGTCGCTACGAGCAGTACTTC	CASSLGGSRYEQYF
-	TRBV7-2	TRBJ2-3	-	TGTGCCAGCAGCTTAGGGTCTCAGGGGGATACGCAGTATTTT	CASSLGSQGDTQYF
-	TRBV4-1	TRBJ2-3	-	TGCGCCAGCACACAGGACGGGACTAGCACAGATACGCAGTATTTT	CASTQDGTSTDTQYF
-	TRBV5-1	TRBJ2-7	-	TGCGCCAGCAGCTTGTCTCTGGACTACGAGCAGTACTTC	CASSLSLDYEQYF
TRBD2	TRBV7-9	TRBJ2-7	-	TGTGCCAGCAGCCCGCGGACTAGCCATGAGCAGTACTTC	CASSPRTSHEQYF
-	TRBV2	TRBJ2-1	few	TGTGCCAGCAGTGAGATAGGGGCAGGACCTTACAATGAGCAGTTCTTC	CASSEIGAGPYNEQFF
-	TRBV7-4	TRBJ2-7	few	TGTGCCAGCAGCTTAGGGCAGGAAACCTACGAGCAGTACTTC	CASSLGQETYEQYF
-	TRBV24-1	TRBJ2-3	-	TGTGCCACCAGTGATGCCCGGGACTTTAGCACAGATACGCAGTATTTT	CATSDARDFSTDTQYF
-	TRBV24-1	TRBJ2-1	-	TGTGCCACCAGTGCTCCGGGCCCCATTGTGAATGAGCAGTTCTTC	CATSAPGPIVNEQFF
-	TRBV24-1	TRBJ2-1	-	TGTGCCACCAGTGCCGTCCAGGCTAGCAAGGGGACCTACAATGAGCAGTTCTTC	CATSAVQASKGTYNEQFF
TRBD2	TRBV6-5	TRBJ2-7	few	TGTGCCAGCAGTTACTCGAAGGGGCTGGCGGGAGAAATTCCCTACGAGCAGTACTTC	CASSYSKGLAGEIPYEQYF
-	TRBV6-5	TRBJ2-7	once	TGTGCCAGCAGCGTCCGCCGGAGGGAATCCTACGAGCAGTACTTC	CASSVRRRESYEQYF
TRBD2	TRBV7-9	TRBJ2-3	-	TGTGCCAGCAGCCCAACGACTAGCGGGAGTGACAGATACGCGTATTTT	CASSPTTSGSDRYAYF
TRBD1	TRBV6-4	TRBJ1-2	-	TGTGCCAGCAGGAGGACAGGGGGCAAGAATGGCTACACCTTC	CASRRTGGKNGYTF
TRBD2	TRBV7-2	TRBJ2-7	-	TGTGCCAGCAGCGAAGGGACTAGCCGGGCCTACGAGCAGTACTTC	CASSEGTSRAYEQYF
TRBD2	TRBV7-2	TRBJ2-1	-	TGTGCCAGCAGCTTTACATATACGGGACTAGCGGGTTCCAATGAGCAGTTCTTC	CASSFTYTGLAGSNEQFF
-	TRBV27	TRBJ1-2	few	TGTGCCAGCAGTTCGTCCAGGGTGGACTATGGCTACACCTTC	CASSSSRVDYGYTF